These 11 T cell receptor beta chains were sequenced from one sample in a study of T-cell memory formation after mild COVID-19. TCRdb redid the calling of the 5' RACE reads with MiXCR, one entry per CDR3 protein. The table records a few hundred thousand distinct CDR3 sequences, under 30% of them present only once. Sequences were obtained from PBMCs or a T cell subset sorted from them (not recorded which). Source of these receptors: an adult woman who had mild COVID-19 (a few samples of this study predate the infection). Cell type and time point are not known.

The gene calls are TRBV12-5 and TRBJ1-5; D possibly corresponds to TRBD1 (5 bases). The CDR3 is made up of 18 amino acids. Germline V gene sequence: CDR1 LGHNT, CDR2 FRNRAP. Trimming shortened V by 0 bases and J by 6 bases, and 21 bases separated the two germline ends. The CDR3 coding sequence is TGTGCTAGTGGTTTGGTTAGTCCGGGTCAGGGTAAGCCTCAGCCCCAGCATTTT. It translates to CASGLVSPGQGKPQPQHF.

This clonotype appeared once. As the CDR3 is not closed by the conserved phenylalanine or tryptophan, this likely results from a read error. The chain uses TRBV11-2 and TRBJ2-7; TRBD1 might be the D (5 bases). The V gene's germline CDR1 is SGHAT and CDR2 FQNNGV. This CDR3 contains 16 residues. The V end was cut by 0 bases, the J end by 2 bases, with 14 bases between. The CDR3 region has the DNA TGTGCCAGCAGCTTAGATGGGCTAGGGGAAACCTACGAGCAGTACCTC. Translated, it gives CASSLDGLGETYEQYL.

This clonotype has only a few counts. This chain connects TRBV20-1 to TRBJ2-1; weak D call: TRBD1 (5 bases). Germline assignment: CDR1 DFQATT and CDR2 SNEGSKA (reference sequence). V was pared by 3 bases and J by 0 bases, with 21 bases between. This CDR3 is built from 18 residues. This CDR3 is CSASGQGSPKSSYNEQFF. The CDR3 DNA is TGCAGTGCTAGTGGGCAGGGCAGTCCCAAAAGCTCCTACAATGAGCAGTTCTTC.

In this sample, this clonotype turned up a few times. V gene TRBV3-1 combines with J gene TRBJ2-1; weak D call: TRBD2 (6 bases). This CDR3 comprises 15 residues. Trimming stripped 1 base from V and 8 bases from J, with 15 bases between. CDR1 is LGHDT, CDR2 YNNKEL, per germline (reference sequence). CDR3 sequence (DNA): TGTGCCAGCAGCCAAGTTGGGTCGGGAGTCTATGAGCAGTTCTTC. Its translation is CASSQVGSGVYEQFF.

The chain uses TRBV7-2 and TRBJ1-5, with a tentative D call TRBD1 (6 bases). The germline V gene has CDR1 SGHTA and CDR2 FQGNSA. This CDR3 is 18 amino acids long. Trimming stripped 1 base from V and 0 bases from J, with 16 bases between. This chain's CDR3 is CASSLGAGQGYSNQPQHF. The CDR3 DNA reads TGTGCCAGCAGCTTAGGGGCGGGGCAGGGGTATAGCAATCAGCCCCAGCATTTT.

CDR3 sequence: CASRTTGFIDEQYF. CDR3 DNA: TGTGCCAGCAGGACAACAGGGTTTATCGACGAGCAGTACTTC. V and J are TRBV27 and TRBJ2-7; tentatively, D is TRBD1 (6 bases). The germline V gene has CDR1 MNHEY and CDR2 SMNVEV (reference sequence). The CDR3 consists of 14 residues. Trimming removed 6 bases from V and 5 bases from J, with 17 bases in between.

V gene TRBV20-1 combines with J gene TRBJ2-3, with D perhaps matching TRBD1 or TRBD2 (5 bases each). Trimming took 1 base from V and 3 from J, leaving 11 bases between them. This CDR3 is 14 amino acids long. The germline gives CDR1 DFQATT, CDR2 SNEGSKA (reference sequence). CDR3 in amino acids: CSARGWGSTDTQYF. The CDR3 region has the DNA TGCAGTGCTAGAGGTTGGGGGAGTACAGATACGCAGTATTTT.

This clonotype has more than one count but fewer than ten. V is TRBV7-9 and J is TRBJ1-2; tentatively, D is TRBD1 (6 bases). This CDR3 contains 17 residues. Per the germline V gene, CDR1 is SEHNR and CDR2 is FQNEAQ (reference sequence). Trimming pared 5 bases from V and 6 bases from J, leaving 25 bases between. The CDR3 region is CASSPRGRGIGLDGYTF. CDR3 nucleotide sequence: TGTGCCAGCAGCCCCCGGGGCAGGGGAATCGGGTTGGATGGCTACACCTTC.

This clonotype was detected only a few times. The V call is TRBV20-1, the J call TRBJ2-7; 7 positions match TRBD1. Germline V gives CDR1 DFQATT, CDR2 SNEGSKA (reference sequence). The CDR3 extends over 14 amino acids. Trimming cost V 3 bases and J 4 bases; bases outside gene matches: 9. CDR3 DNA: TGCAGTGCTAGGCACCCGGGACAGATTTACGAGCAGTACTTC. This translates into CSARHPGQIYEQYF.

The chain links TRBV9 to TRBJ2-5; 8 nucleotides match TRBD1. The CDR3 spans 17 residues. Trimming removed 3 bases from V and 5 bases from J; junction bases left unmatched: 15. Germline V gene lookup returns CDR1 SGDLS and CDR2 YYNGEE. The CDR3 protein is CASSAYLSDRAAETQYF. CDR3 nucleotide sequence: TGTGCCAGCAGCGCCTACTTATCGGACAGGGCGGCGGAGACCCAGTACTTC.

This clonotype turned up a few times. The V and J genes are TRBV9 and TRBJ2-7; D unclear. Germline assignment: CDR1 SGDLS and CDR2 YYNGEE. The germline V and J ends were trimmed by 4 bases and 0 bases, with 14 bases remaining between them. There are 15 residues in the CDR3. The CDR3 DNA sequence: TGTGCCAGCAGCAGACACCAGGTTTCCTCCTACGAGCAGTACTTC. Translation gives CASSRHQVSSYEQYF.